This T cell receptor (beta chain) was sequenced for a study of CD8+CD57+ T cells in acquired aplastic anemia. Researchers used genomic DNA as the template to profile TCR beta VDJ and CDR3. TCRdb called the reads again in MiXCR, with one record for every CDR3 protein. Of some 220,000 distinct CDR3 sequences in the sample, 34% are singletons; the top ten hold roughly 1.1%. This clonotype appeared many times. Germline CDR1 reads LNHNV; CDR2 reads YYDKDF (reference sequence). Trimming took 2 bases from V and 5 from J; bases not matched to a gene: 13. The CDR3 is 18 amino acids. The V gene is TRBV15, the J gene TRBJ2-1, with 9 bases fitting TRBD2. The sequenced sample consisted of sorted CD4+, CD8+, or CD8+CD57+ T cells (not recorded which) from PBMCs. The clonotype originates from a human donor in good health, serving as a control. This CDR3 reads CATSRPLELGGRDNEQFF. Here the CDR3 DNA reads TGTGCCACCAGCAGACCACTAGAGTTGGGCGGGAGGGACAATGAGCAGTTCTTC.